This is a list of T cell receptor beta chains from one sample in a study of T cells after yellow fever vaccination. TCRdb reanalysed the 5' RACE reads using MiXCR and keeps one entry per CDR3 protein. The repertoire includes about 630,000 distinct CDR3 sequences, about 12% of them detected once, and about 15% sits in the top ten. The sample here was PBMCs, taken on the day of the yellow fever booster vaccination. These receptors originate from a man aged 30 to 45 who received the YFV17D yellow fever vaccine. CDR3s include the opening cysteine and the closing phenylalanine or tryptophan. The D gene is left open where the match is weak. Expanded clones are given a class, and other clones once, few, many or no size at all.

V,J,size,D,CDR3,DNA
TRBV7-6,TRBJ2-1,once,TRBD2,CDSSLLAGGSNEQFF,TGTGACAGCAGCTTACTAGCGGGAGGGAGCAATGAGCAGTTCTTC
TRBV20-1,TRBJ2-7,NA,TRBD1,CSARQGSEQYF,TGCAGTGCAAGACAGGGGAGCGAGCAGTACTTC
TRBV4-3,TRBJ2-2,NA,TRBD2,CASSQDWAGGIQVGELFF,TGCGCCAGCAGCCAAGATTGGGCGGGGGGAATACAAGTCGGGGAGCTGTTTTTT
TRBV9,TRBJ1-1,NA,NA,CASTAHGVNTEAFF,TGTGCCAGCACCGCCCACGGGGTGAACACTGAAGCTTTCTTT
TRBV20-1,TRBJ2-3,few,TRBD2,CSADSGRALDTQYF,TGCAGTGCTGATAGCGGGAGGGCGTTAGATACGCAGTATTTT
TRBV5-5,TRBJ2-7,NA,NA,CASSPQGPHEQYF,TGTGCCAGCAGCCCGCAGGGCCCTCACGAGCAGTACTTC
TRBV5-1,TRBJ2-7,NA,NA,CASSLALYGTEEQYF,TGCGCCAGCAGCCTGGCCCTATACGGGACCGAAGAGCAGTACTTC
TRBV6-5,TRBJ2-1,few,NA,CASSYSSNEQFF,TGTGCCAGCAGTTACTCATCGAATGAGCAGTTCTTC
TRBV4-3,TRBJ1-2,NA,NA,CASSQDIRDGYTF,TGCGCCAGCAGCCAAGATATTAGGGATGGCTACACCTTC
TRBV9,TRBJ2-2,NA,NA,CASSEQGVETGELFF,TGTGCCAGCAGCGAACAGGGTGTAGAAACCGGGGAGCTGTTTTTT
TRBV4-3,TRBJ1-2,few,NA,CASSHEPGGGYTF,TGCGCCAGCAGCCATGAACCAGGTGGCGGCTACACCTTC
TRBV5-1,TRBJ2-3,NA,TRBD2,CASSWTSTGSDTQYF,TGCGCCAGCAGCTGGACTAGTACGGGGTCAGATACGCAGTATTTT
TRBV5-1,TRBJ2-7,few,NA,CASSFERTDEAYEQYF,TGCGCCAGCAGCTTCGAAAGGACAGACGAGGCCTACGAGCAGTACTTC
TRBV25-1,TRBJ2-3,NA,NA,CASSWRGTSTDTQYF,TGTGCCAGCAGTTGGCGCGGAACTAGCACAGATACGCAGTATTTT
TRBV7-2,TRBJ2-5,many,TRBD2,CASRSSGQETQYF,TGTGCCAGCAGATCTAGCGGACAAGAGACCCAGTACTTC
TRBV11-2,TRBJ2-2,few,NA,CASSMSRRSGYGTGELFF,TGTGCCAGCAGCATGAGCCGGAGATCGGGATACGGTACCGGGGAGCTGTTTTTT
TRBV2,TRBJ2-1,NA,TRBD1,CASSGGQGFYNEQFF,TGTGCCAGCAGTGGGGGACAGGGATTCTACAATGAGCAGTTCTTC
TRBV11-2,TRBJ2-3,NA,NA,CASSLGSKDTQYF,TGTGCCAGCAGCTTAGGTAGTAAAGATACGCAGTATTTT
TRBV30,TRBJ2-7,NA,TRBD2,CASTLGTRLYEQYF,TGTGCCTCCACTCTGGGGACTAGACTCTACGAGCAGTACTTC
TRBV14,TRBJ1-2,few,NA,CASSQEGRKYGYTF,TGTGCCAGCAGCCAAGAAGGCAGGAAGTATGGCTACACCTTC
TRBV10-3,TRBJ2-7,many,NA,CATGGPANEQYF,TGTGCCACCGGGGGACCGGCCAACGAGCAGTACTTC
TRBV18,TRBJ2-1,NA,TRBD2,CASSQSLAGEQFF,TGTGCCAGCTCACAGAGTTTAGCGGGGGAGCAGTTCTTC
TRBV9,TRBJ2-5,NA,NA,CASSVEPSPRETQYF,TGTGCCAGCAGCGTAGAGCCTAGTCCTCGAGAGACCCAGTACTTC
TRBV7-8,TRBJ2-7,few,NA,CASSANRRPHEQYF,TGTGCCAGCAGCGCCAATCGTAGGCCCCACGAGCAGTACTTC
TRBV30,TRBJ2-3,few,TRBD2,CAWRREWSTDTQYF,TGTGCCTGGAGGCGGGAGTGGAGCACAGATACGCAGTATTTT
TRBV30,TRBJ2-1,NA,TRBD2,CAWSGGASGRVDNEQFF,TGTGCCTGGAGTGGAGGGGCTAGCGGTCGGGTGGACAATGAGCAGTTCTTC
TRBV5-6,TRBJ2-7,many,NA,CASSTQGEQYF,TGTGCCAGCAGCACCCAGGGTGAGCAGTACTTC
TRBV19,TRBJ2-1,few,NA,CASHGSSYNEQFF,TGTGCCAGTCACGGGAGCTCCTACAATGAGCAGTTCTTC
TRBV11-2,TRBJ2-1,few,NA,CASSLRGAANEQFF,TGTGCCAGCAGCTTACGGGGGGCGGCCAATGAGCAGTTCTTC
TRBV7-6,TRBJ2-2,many,NA,CASSLEGTSNTGELFF,TGTGCCAGCAGCTTAGAAGGGACTTCCAACACCGGGGAGCTGTTTTTT
TRBV12-3/TRBV12-4,TRBJ2-7,few,NA,CASSFQDPYEQYF,TGTGCCAGCAGTTTCCAGGACCCCTACGAGCAGTACTTC
TRBV7-2,TRBJ2-3,NA,NA,CASSSFSTNPQYF,TGTGCCAGCAGCTCCTTTTCTACCAACCCGCAGTATTTT
TRBV7-2,TRBJ2-7,NA,NA,CASSFGQRSYEQYF,TGTGCCAGCAGCTTCGGACAGAGAAGCTACGAGCAGTACTTC
TRBV12-3/TRBV12-4,TRBJ1-2,few,TRBD1,CASSLRNGAGGHYGYTF,TGTGCCAGCAGTTTAAGGAACGGGGCAGGGGGCCACTATGGCTACACCTTC
TRBV5-4,TRBJ2-1,few,TRBD2,CASSYPNSGRADNEQFF,TGTGCCAGCAGCTATCCGAATAGCGGGAGGGCGGACAATGAGCAGTTCTTC
TRBV11-2,TRBJ2-1,NA,TRBD2,CASSFRLADSYNEQFF,TGTGCCAGCAGCTTCCGACTAGCGGACTCCTACAATGAGCAGTTCTTC
TRBV7-8,TRBJ2-7,NA,TRBD1,CASSLPRGQVSYEQYF,TGTGCCAGCAGCTTACCCCGAGGACAGGTTTCCTACGAGCAGTACTTC
TRBV6-5,TRBJ2-7,many,NA,CASSRTVAYEQYF,TGTGCCAGCAGTCGGACCGTGGCCTACGAGCAGTACTTC
TRBV20-1,TRBJ1-5,NA,NA,CSARQDLNQPQHF,TGCAGTGCTAGACAGGACCTCAATCAGCCCCAGCATTTT
TRBV5-1,TRBJ2-1,few,NA,CASSLVGTQFF,TGCGCCAGCAGCTTGGTAGGAACGCAGTTCTTC
TRBV6-4,TRBJ2-1,NA,TRBD2,CASSTTSGNEQFF,TGTGCCAGCAGTACGACTAGCGGGAATGAGCAGTTCTTC
TRBV5-1,TRBJ2-1,few,NA,CASGTGTASYNEQFF,TGCGCCAGCGGAACCGGGACGGCGTCCTACAATGAGCAGTTCTTC
TRBV4-1,TRBJ2-3,NA,TRBD2,CASSQVKEAGRTDTQYF,TGCGCCAGCAGCCAAGTGAAGGAAGCGGGACGCACAGATACGCAGTATTTT
TRBV6-2/TRBV6-3,TRBJ2-7,NA,TRBD2,CASSYQLWREGLGRSYEQYF,TGTGCCAGCAGTTACCAACTCTGGCGGGAGGGCCTCGGTCGTTCCTACGAGCAGTACTTC
TRBV5-1,TRBJ2-1,NA,TRBD2,CASRLRLAYYNEQFF,TGCGCCAGCAGGCTTAGACTAGCGTATTACAATGAGCAGTTCTTC
TRBV7-2,TRBJ1-4,NA,NA,CASSRVGQTNEKLFF,TGTGCCAGCAGCCGCGTGGGACAAACAAATGAAAAACTGTTTTTT
TRBV6-5,TRBJ2-1,NA,TRBD2,CASSYSSGLAGAYEQFF,TGTGCCAGCAGTTACTCCTCGGGGCTAGCGGGAGCGTATGAGCAGTTCTTC
TRBV20-1,TRBJ2-4,many,NA,CSVRASDIQYF,TGCAGTGTCAGGGCGTCGGACATTCAGTACTTC
TRBV3-1,TRBJ2-1,NA,TRBD2,CASRLAGDSSQFF,TGTGCCAGCAGACTAGCGGGAGATTCTTCGCAGTTCTTC
TRBV6-2/TRBV6-3,TRBJ2-7,NA,NA,CASSYSNGNEQYF,TGTGCCAGCAGTTACTCGAACGGGAATGAGCAGTACTTC
TRBV2,TRBJ1-6,NA,NA,CASTADGGTGNSPLHF,TGTGCCAGCACGGCCGACGGGGGCACGGGTAATTCACCCCTCCACTTT
TRBV9,TRBJ2-3,NA,NA,CASSVVDTSDTQYF,TGTGCCAGCAGCGTAGTGGATACCTCAGATACGCAGTATTTT